These T cell receptor beta chains were read from a single sample in a study of response to subunit inactivated influenza vaccine. TCRdb independently ran MiXCR on the RT-PCR reads; one entry per CDR3 protein. This sample has 750,000 to 850,000 distinct CDR3 sequences; 18% occur once, and the top ten carry under 13%. Material: PBMCs from blood, obtained more than 4 days after vaccination. The receptor set was obtained from a man aged 45-65 years who received an inactivated influenza vaccine. CDR3s include the opening cysteine and the closing phenylalanine or tryptophan. The order of the fields is J gene, V gene, clone size, D gene, CDR3 length, CDR3 DNA, CDR3 protein. D genes are given only for firm matches. Some rows have no size entry. The others give once, few or many, or a class for an expanded clone.

TRBJ2-2 TRBV29-1 - - 15 TGCAGCGTGGTACAAATCGGGGGTTCCACCGGGGAGCTGTTTTTT CSVVQIGGSTGELFF
TRBJ1-1 TRBV29-1 - - 14 TGCAGCGTTGAAGAGGGAAAGGGGGGGACTGAAGCTTTCTTT CSVEEGKGGTEAFF
TRBJ2-3 TRBV28 - - 15 TGTGCCAGCAGTTTCGATCGAGGGATCACAGATACGCAGTATTTT CASSFDRGITDTQYF
TRBJ2-7 TRBV18 once - 16 TGTGCCAGCTCACCAAATTCGGGCCCAACGGCCTTGGGGCAGTACTTC CASSPNSGPTALGQYF
TRBJ2-5 TRBV5-1 few TRBD2 13 TGCGCCAGCAGCTTGTCGACTAGCGGGAGGCCAATATTC CASSLSTSGRPIF
TRBJ2-3 TRBV20-1 - TRBD2 16 TGCAGTGCTCCCCACCTTGAGCGGGAGAGGTCAGATACGCAGTATTTT CSAPHLERERSDTQYF
TRBJ2-7 TRBV7-6 - TRBD2 15 TGTGCCAGCAGCCAACCGGGATCGGGACTACCCGAGCAGTACTTC CASSQPGSGLPEQYF
TRBJ2-7 TRBV20-1 few TRBD2 13 TGCAGTGCTAGAGGCGGGAGCACCTACGAGCAGTACTTC CSARGGSTYEQYF
TRBJ2-5 TRBV7-2 few TRBD1 15 TGTGCCAGCAGGTTCGACAGGGGCCTCCAAGAGACCCAGTACTTC CASRFDRGLQETQYF
TRBJ2-1 TRBV28 few - 16 TGTGCCAGCAGTTTTGTGGAAAGGTACAGCGTTAATGAGCAGTTCTTC CASSFVERYSVNEQFF
TRBJ2-5 TRBV5-1 - TRBD1 16 TGCGCCAGCAGCTTGACCCGGGACAGACTACAAGAGACCCAGTACTTC CASSLTRDRLQETQYF
TRBJ2-1 TRBV25-1 few - 12 TGTGCCAGCATCGGCTCCTACAATGAGCAGTTCTTC CASIGSYNEQFF
TRBJ2-1 TRBV12-3/TRBV12-4 many TRBD2 15 TGTGCCAGCAGTTTTCCTAGCGGGGGCTACAATGAGCAGTTCTTC CASSFPSGGYNEQFF
TRBJ2-3 TRBV12-3/TRBV12-4 few - 16 TGTGCCAGCAGTTTGCCCAGGGACTTTAGCACAGATACGCAGTATTTT CASSLPRDFSTDTQYF
TRBJ2-1 TRBV7-9 - - 15 TGTGCCAGCAGCTTAGATCAGGGGCCTCATCGTGAGCAGTTCTTC CASSLDQGPHREQFF
TRBJ2-3 TRBV12-3/TRBV12-4 few TRBD2 16 TGTGCCAGCAGCGGTAGCGGGGGGCCGAGCACAGATACGCAGTATTTT CASSGSGGPSTDTQYF
TRBJ2-2 TRBV12-3/TRBV12-4 few TRBD2 17 TGTGCCAGCAGTTTTATCGGGACTAGCGGTCGCACCGGGGAGCTGTTTTTT CASSFIGTSGRTGELFF
TRBJ2-2 TRBV4-3 - - 14 TGCACCAGCAGCCAAGGAGGGCAAACCGGGGAGCTGTTTTTT CTSSQGGQTGELFF
TRBJ2-5 TRBV6-2/TRBV6-3 - TRBD2 12 TGTGCCAGCAGGCGGGAGTATGAGACCCAGTACTTC CASRREYETQYF
TRBJ2-1 TRBV29-1 many - 14 TGCAGCGTTGGAGAGGGGAGCTCCTACAATGAGCAGTTCTTC CSVGEGSSYNEQFF
TRBJ2-2 TRBV5-5 - TRBD2 15 TGTGCCAGCAGCGCGGGGGTTCCGAACACCGGGGAGCTGTTTTTT CASSAGVPNTGELFF
TRBJ2-5 TRBV6-2/TRBV6-3 few TRBD1 13 TGTGCCAGCACCCGGACAGGGACGGAGACCCAGTACTTC CASTRTGTETQYF
TRBJ2-1 TRBV5-5 - - 13 TGTGCCAGCAGCCCTTGGGCCAACAGTGAGCAGTTCTTC CASSPWANSEQFF
TRBJ2-5 TRBV18 - - 16 TGTGCCAGCTCACCATTTTCCGGGATCAGTGCAGAGACCCAGTACTTC CASSPFSGISAETQYF
TRBJ1-5 TRBV7-9 - - 16 TGTGCCAGCAGCTCAGGGACGTCTAATTGGAATCAGCCCCAGCATTTT CASSSGTSNWNQPQHF
TRBJ2-1 TRBV27 - - 16 TGTGCCAGCAGTTCCGGTTGGGGGGACTTTGTCAATGAGCAGTTCTTC CASSSGWGDFVNEQFF
TRBJ2-3 TRBV20-1 few - 15 TGCAGTGCTAAGGGGAAATTAGGTCTGGTGGATACGCAGTATTTT CSAKGKLGLVDTQYF
TRBJ2-1 TRBV7-9 - TRBD2 16 TGTGCCAGCAGCCCCCCAAGCGGGAGCCTCTACAATGAGCAGTTCTTC CASSPPSGSLYNEQFF
TRBJ2-1 TRBV5-6 - TRBD2 15 TGTGCCAGCAGACCCGGACTAGCGGGCTTTTATGAGCAGTTCTTC CASRPGLAGFYEQFF
TRBJ1-1 TRBV12-3/TRBV12-4 few - 11 TGTGCCCAAGGCGGGGTCACTGAAGCTTTCTTT CAQGGVTEAFF
TRBJ1-5 TRBV12-3/TRBV12-4 many - 14 TGTGCCAGCAGTTTGAGAGTGGGCAATCAGCCCCAGCATTTT CASSLRVGNQPQHF
TRBJ1-1 TRBV6-2/TRBV6-3 few - 15 TGTGCCAGCAGACATTCCGGGACGGCGAACACTGAAGCTTTCTTT CASRHSGTANTEAFF
TRBJ1-1 TRBV5-1 - - 16 TGCGCCAGCAGCTTGGGGGTCGGGGGACTGGTACCTGAAGCTTTCTTT CASSLGVGGLVPEAFF
TRBJ2-1 TRBV7-9 many - 12 TGTGCCAGCAGCCATACAGGGAATGAGCAGTTCTTC CASSHTGNEQFF
TRBJ2-1 TRBV7-9 - - 14 TGTGCCAGCACCACCCAGGGCGCCTACAATGAGCAGTTCTTC CASTTQGAYNEQFF
TRBJ2-3 TRBV11-2 - TRBD2 18 TGTGCCAGCAGCGCAATCACCGGGACTAGCGGGTTCACAGATACGCAGTATTTT CASSAITGTSGFTDTQYF
TRBJ2-5 TRBV7-2 - - 14 TGTGCCAGCAGGAAAGTAATGTACCAAGAGACCCAGTACTTC CASRKVMYQETQYF
TRBJ1-5 TRBV6-2/TRBV6-3 few TRBD1 16 TGTGCCAGCAGTTCCCTCACGGACAGGAGCAATCAGCCCCAGCATTTT CASSSLTDRSNQPQHF
TRBJ1-5 TRBV20-1 many - 15 TGCAGTGCTACGCACGGACGGAATAGCAATCAGCCCCAGCATTTT CSATHGRNSNQPQHF
TRBJ2-1 TRBV6-2/TRBV6-3 few - 13 TGTGCCAGCAGTTACTCGGGACCCCCCGAGCAGTTCTTC CASSYSGPPEQFF
TRBJ1-1 TRBV29-1 many - 12 TGCAGCGTTGGAAAACCGAACACTGAAGCTTTCTTT CSVGKPNTEAFF
TRBJ2-7 TRBV20-1 - - 14 TGCAGTGCTTTACCCCAAAGAGTGGGAGGCGAGCAGTACTTC CSALPQRVGGEQYF
TRBJ2-6 TRBV29-1 - - 14 TGCAGCGTTGGGACGGTCTCTGGGGCCAACGTCCTGACTTTC CSVGTVSGANVLTF
TRBJ2-1 TRBV3-1 few - 13 TGTGCCAGCAGCCAAGTTTCCAGCAATGAGCAGTTCTTC CASSQVSSNEQFF
TRBJ1-5 TRBV6-1 many TRBD1 15 TGTGCCAGCAGTGAAGGTGGGACAGGGGGCAGGCCCCAGCATTTT CASSEGGTGGRPQHF
TRBJ2-7 TRBV25-1 many - 15 TGTGCCAGCAGTGGACAGGGGCGGGAGTCCTACGAGCAGTACTTC CASSGQGRESYEQYF